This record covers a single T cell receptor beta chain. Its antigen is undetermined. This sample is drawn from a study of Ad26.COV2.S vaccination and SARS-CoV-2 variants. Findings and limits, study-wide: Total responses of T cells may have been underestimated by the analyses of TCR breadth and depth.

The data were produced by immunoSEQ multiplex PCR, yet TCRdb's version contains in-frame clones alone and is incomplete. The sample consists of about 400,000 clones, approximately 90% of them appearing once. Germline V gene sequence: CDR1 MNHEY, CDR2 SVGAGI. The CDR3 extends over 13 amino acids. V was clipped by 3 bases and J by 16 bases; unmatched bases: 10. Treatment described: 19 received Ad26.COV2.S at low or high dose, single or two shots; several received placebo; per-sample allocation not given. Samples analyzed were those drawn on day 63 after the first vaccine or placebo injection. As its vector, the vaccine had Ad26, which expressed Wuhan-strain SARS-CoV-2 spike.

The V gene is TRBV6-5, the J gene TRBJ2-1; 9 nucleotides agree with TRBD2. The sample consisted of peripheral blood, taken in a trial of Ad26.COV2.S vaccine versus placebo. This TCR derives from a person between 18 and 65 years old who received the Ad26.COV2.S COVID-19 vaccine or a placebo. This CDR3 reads CASSYYKGGGAFF. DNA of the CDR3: TGTGCCAGCAGTTATTACAAGGGCGGGGGGGCATTCTTC.